This T cell receptor beta chain is from a study of human T cells and chemical hapten exposure. Background on the study: The sensitizing agent was 2% DPC, placed on approximately 2 cm by approximately 2 cm of upper inner arm skin. Across the whole study, which lasted around 26 weeks, patients were given diphenylcyclopropenone on the scalp once a week. Overall study results and limits: TCRs above 1 in 1000 frequency stayed constant with DPC sensitization.

In the library, unique molecular identifiers were attached to individual cDNA molecules. TCRdb re-derived calls from the RACE reads in MiXCR, one entry per CDR3 protein. The sample gives some 91,000 distinct CDR3 sequences, around 11% of which show up once; 2.1% is in the top ten. Note on this clonotype: Its antigen is not known.

Time point given: patch test 1, 2 weeks after DPC sensitization. Treatment specified: therapeutic diphenylcyclopropenone sensitization with weekly scalp DPC. This CDR3 contains 14 residues. V was clipped by 6 bases and J by 2 bases, with 14 bases between them. The germline gives CDR1 MDHEN, CDR2 SYDVKM. This TCR derives from a woman between 40 and 55 years old with alopecia areata. Some clones in this sample may be carry-over from other donors' samples. The sample was whole blood, taken in connection with sensitization to the hapten diphenylcyclopropenone (DPC). This sequence joins TRBV28 and TRBJ2-7; either TRBD1 or TRBD2 may supply D (7 bases each). The CDR3, as DNA: TGTGCCAGCAGCCTCCAGGGGGGGACCTACGAGCAGTACTTC. Translating gives CASSLQGGTYEQYF.